One sample yielded the 26 T cell receptor beta chains listed below, sequenced in a study of OX40 agonist ivuxolimab in advanced cancers. The repertoire was sequenced with immunoSEQ multiplex PCR; TCRdb's copy has only in-frame clones and lacks some. Of fewer than 80,000 clones listed, roughly 80% are singletons. Sequenced here: CD4+ or CD8+ T cells sorted from blood, sampled in a trial of the OX40 agonist ivuxolimab. These receptors came from an adult with an advanced solid tumor such as melanoma, head and neck, liver or kidney cancer.

The J gene is TRBJ1-3, the V gene TRBV4-1; D is possibly TRBD1 (5 bases). The CDR3 covers 17 residues. Between the trimmed V and J ends, which lost 8 bases and 6 bases, there was a span of 26 bases. Germline CDR1 and CDR2: MGHRA and YSYEKL. CDR3 DNA: TGCGCCAGCTCGAGCGGGAACTACAGGCGCAACATAAACACCATATATTTT. It is translated as CASSSGNYRRNINTIYF.

The chain couples TRBV4-3 to TRBJ2-1, with 9 bases that match TRBD2. The V gene's germline CDR1 is LGHNA and CDR2 YSLEER. V was clipped by 5 bases and J by 4 bases; unmatched bases: 9. The CDR3 has 16 amino acids. The CDR3 is CASSLTGTSRYNEQFF. In DNA, the CDR3 is TGCGCCAGCAGCTTGACCGGGACTAGCAGATACAATGAGCAGTTCTTC.

The V call is TRBV7-3, the J call TRBJ2-2; 9 positions match TRBD2. This CDR3 contains 17 residues. V lost 5 bases to trimming and J lost 1 base; unmatched junction nucleotides: 8. Germline-derived CDR1 and CDR2 are SGHTA and FQGTGA. The CDR3 reads CASSPNGLARNTGELFF. Here the CDR3 DNA reads TGTGCCAGCAGCCCTAACGGACTAGCGAGGAACACCGGGGAGCTGTTTTTT.

The chain recombines TRBV5-6 with TRBJ2-7; D not resolved. Germline V CDR1 and CDR2: SGHDT, YYEEEE. Trimming left V 2 bases short and J 7 bases short, with 16 bases between. The CDR3 covers 14 residues. CDR3 sequence (DNA): TGTGCCAGCAGCTTCGGCAGTACCGTGGGGGAGCAGTACTTC. It is translated as CASSFGSTVGEQYF.

V gene TRBV4-1 combines with J gene TRBJ2-3, with D unclear. V was trimmed by 0 bases and J by 3 bases, leaving 7 bases between them. The CDR3 spans 14 residues. The germline gives CDR1 MGHRA, CDR2 YSYEKL. CDR3 sequence: CASSQEAWTDTQYF. The CDR3, as DNA: TGCGCCAGCAGCCAAGAGGCTTGGACAGATACGCAGTATTTT.

The chain combines TRBV5-1 with TRBJ2-2; no definite D call. CDR1 and CDR2 (germline): SGHRS, YFSETQ. Between the trimmed V and J ends, which lost 1 base and 1 base, there was a span of 8 bases. The CDR3 spans 15 residues. The CDR3 here is CASSLTTLNTGELFF. The CDR3 DNA reads as TGCGCCAGCAGCTTGACGACCTTGAACACCGGGGAGCTGTTTTTT.

This clone was recorded only once. This chain joins TRBV5-1 and TRBJ1-4, with a possible D match to TRBD1 (6 bases). The CDR3 length is 14 residues. V was pared by 4 bases and J by 5 bases, with 12 bases between. Germline V gene sequence: CDR1 SGHRS, CDR2 YFSETQ. In DNA form, the CDR3 reads TGCGCCAGCAGCCCAGACAGGCCAAATGAAAAACTGTTTTTT. Amino acid sequence: CASSPDRPNEKLFF. The variable domain in full, completed from reference TRBV5-1 and TRBJ1-4, reads KAGVTQTPRYLIKTRGQQVTLSCSPISGHRSVSWYQQTPGQGLQFLFEYFSETQRNKGNFPGRFSGRQFSNSRSEMNVSTLELGDSALYLCASSPDRPNEKLFFGSGTQLSVL.

V and J are TRBV9 and TRBJ1-2; TRBD1 aligns across 10 bases. Germline lookup yields CDR1 SGDLS and CDR2 YYNGEE. This CDR3 region has 14 residues. V lost 2 bases and J lost 4; bases outside the gene matches: 2. The CDR3 DNA is TGTGCCAGCAGCGTGGGGACAGGGGTCTATGGCTACACCTTC. This translates into CASSVGTGVYGYTF. The whole variable domain, remainder taken from reference TRBV9 and TRBJ1-2, is DSGVTQTPKHLITATGQRVTLRCSPRSGDLSVYWYQQSLDQGLQFLIQYYNGEERAKGNILERFSAQQFPDLHSELNLSSLELGDSALYFCASSVGTGVYGYTFGSGTRLTVV.

This sequence joins TRBV28 and TRBJ2-5; 9 nucleotides align to TRBD1. This CDR3 spans 19 amino acids. Trimming took 1 base from V and 5 from J; bases not matched to a gene: 17. Germline CDR1 is MDHEN and CDR2 is SYDVKM. CDR3 sequence: CASSLFQTGGDLVGETQYF. The DNA of the CDR3 is TGTGCCAGCAGTTTATTTCAGACAGGGGGTGACCTGGTAGGCGAGACCCAGTACTTC.

CDR3 nucleotides: TGTGCCAGCAGCCAACCCGGGACAGCTCTCTATGGCTACACCTTC. Translating gives CASSQPGTALYGYTF. The V gene is TRBV4-2, the J gene TRBJ1-2; 7 bases agree with TRBD1. The V gene end was trimmed by 2 bases and the J gene end by 4 bases; junction bases not matched to a gene: 7. CDR3 length: 15 residues. Germline CDR1 is LGHNA and CDR2 is YNFKEQ.

This chain connects TRBV7-3 to TRBJ2-1; D is undetermined. The germline gives CDR1 SGHTA, CDR2 FQGTGA. This CDR3 contains 13 residues. Trimming removed 4 bases from V and 0 bases from J, with 4 bases in between. DNA of the CDR3: TGTGCCAGCAGCTCAGGCTCCTACAATGAGCAGTTCTTC. Protein sequence: CASSSGSYNEQFF.

This chain links TRBV6-6 with TRBJ1-3, with D possibly being TRBD1 (6 bases). The length of the CDR3 is 16 residues. Trimming left V 2 bases short and J 0 bases short, with 11 bases between. The germline CDR1 and CDR2 sequences are MNHNY and SVGAGI (reference sequence). This chain's CDR3 is CASSYPDSNSGNTIYF. The CDR3 nucleotides read TGTGCCAGCAGTTACCCGGACAGTAACTCTGGAAACACCATATATTTT.

The V call is TRBV25-1, the J call TRBJ1-1; D is unclear. Germline V lookup: CDR1 MGHDK, CDR2 SYGVNS. Trimming stripped 10 bases from V and 2 bases from J, with 8 bases between. CDR3 length: 11 amino acids. DNA for the CDR3: TGTGCCACGGCATACAACACTGAAGCTTTCTTT. Its translation: CATAYNTEAFF. Full variable domain (missing parts from reference TRBV25-1 and TRBJ1-1): EADIYQTPRYLVIGTGKKITLECSQTMGHDKMYWYQQDPGMELHLIHYSYGVNSTEKGDLSSESTVSRIRTEHFPLTLESARPSHTSQYLCATAYNTEAFFGQGTRLTVV.

The chain uses TRBV27 and TRBJ2-4; possibly TRBD2 for D (6 bases). Germline V gene lookup returns CDR1 MNHEY and CDR2 SMNVEV (reference sequence). This CDR3 contains 18 residues. Between the trimmed V and J ends, which lost 2 bases and 5 bases, there was a span of 22 bases. The CDR3 is CASSLVSPSARDQNIQYF. The CDR3 DNA follows: TGTGCCAGCAGTTTAGTTTCCCCTAGCGCCCGGGACCAAAACATTCAGTACTTC.

As regards this clone: Other DNA sequences in this sample translate to the same CDR3. The chain uses TRBV7-9 and TRBJ2-7; D might be TRBD1 (5 bases). V was pared by 2 bases and J by 3 bases, with 5 bases between. The germline V gene has CDR1 SEHNR and CDR2 FQNEAQ (reference sequence). The CDR3 has 12 amino acids. CDR3 amino acids: CASSLTGYEQYF. The CDR3 DNA sequence: TGTGCCAGCAGCTTAACAGGCTACGAGCAGTACTTC.

This clone was detected a few times. The rearrangement joins TRBV11-1 to TRBJ2-7, with unresolved D. The CDR3 is 12 residues long. Germline lookup yields CDR1 SGHAT and CDR2 FQDESV (reference sequence). V was shortened by 4 bases and J by 3 bases, with 7 bases between the two germline ends. The CDR3 sequence is CASSSNFYEQYF. The CDR3 coding sequence is TGTGCCAGCAGCTCTAACTTCTACGAGCAGTACTTC. Full variable domain (rest looked up from reference TRBV11-1 and TRBJ2-7): EAEVAQSPRYKITEKSQAVAFWCDPISGHATLYWYRQILGQGPELLVQFQDESVVDDSQLPKDRFSAERLKGVDSTLKIQPAELGDSAMYLCASSSNFYEQYFGPGTRLTVT.

The chain carries TRBV6-6 and TRBJ2-7, with 10 bases identical to TRBD1. V was pared by 2 bases and J by 4 bases, with 2 bases of the junction left unmatched. Germline V gene lookup returns CDR1 MNHNY and CDR2 SVGAGI (reference sequence). The CDR3 is made up of 14 amino acids. CDR3 nucleotides: TGTGCCAGCAGTTACCTGGGACAGGGGTACGAGCAGTACTTC. Residues: CASSYLGQGYEQYF.

Regarding this clone: Other nucleotide sequences in the sample specify the same CDR3. This chain joins TRBV2 and TRBJ1-5, with D perhaps matching TRBD1 (6 bases). The V gene's germline CDR1 is SNHLY and CDR2 FYNNEI. Trimming stripped 6 bases from V and 0 bases from J, with 12 bases between. This CDR3 has 15 residues. The CDR3 DNA reads as TGTGCCAGCAGCAGGGGAAAAAATAGCAATCAGCCCCAGCATTTT. This sequence encodes CASSRGKNSNQPQHF. Full variable domain (rest looked up from reference TRBV2 and TRBJ1-5): EPEVTQTPSHQVTQMGQEVILRCVPISNHLYFYWYRQILGQKVEFLVSFYNNEISEKSEIFDDQFSVERPDGSNFTLKIRSTKLEDSAMYFCASSRGKNSNQPQHFGDGTRLSIL.

This chain joins TRBV9 and TRBJ2-2; 9 bases map to TRBD1. The CDR3 contains 16 residues. Germline V gene data show CDR1 as SGDLS and CDR2 as YYNGEE. V gave up 4 bases and J gave up 3 bases; unmatched junction bases: 7. CDR3 DNA: TGTGCCAGCAGCCCGATGGGACAGGGCTACACCGGGGAGCTGTTTTTT. Translated: CASSPMGQGYTGELFF.

The rearrangement uses TRBV19 and TRBJ1-5; D perhaps matches TRBD1 (5 bases). Per germline, CDR1 LNHDA and CDR2 SQIVND (reference sequence). The CDR3 is made up of 12 amino acids. Between the trimmed V and J ends, which lost 1 base and 7 bases, there was a span of 5 bases. CDR3 protein: CASSIGGQPQHF. CDR3 DNA: TGTGCCAGTAGTATAGGGGGCCAGCCCCAGCATTTT.

J is TRBJ1-1 and V is TRBV6-5; 7 nucleotides agree with TRBD1. Germline V lookup: CDR1 MNHEY, CDR2 SVGAGI. This CDR3 has 15 residues. V shed 10 bases, J shed 1 base, and the junction held 12 bases outside the gene matches. CDR3: CATKLMGQKNTEAFF. Written as DNA, the CDR3 is TGTGCCACCAAGTTAATGGGACAGAAGAACACTGAAGCTTTCTTT.

This clone occurred once. Germline and junction disagree at one end, which may indicate a read error. The chain carries TRBV7-9 and TRBJ1-5, with unresolved D. Germline CDR1 SEHNR, CDR2 FQNEAQ (reference sequence). The CDR3 runs 11 residues. CDR3 sequence (DNA): TGTGCCAGCAGCTCCAATGAGCCCCAGCATTTT. It encodes CASSSNEPQHF. The full variable domain, in which reference TRBV7-9 and TRBJ1-5 provide the parts outside the CDR3, is DTGVSQNPRHKITKRGQNVTFRCDPISEHNRLYWYRQTLGQGPEFLTYFQNEAQLEKSRLLSDRFSAERPKGSFSTLEIQRTEQGDSAMYLCASSSNEPQHFGDGTRLSIL.

The rearrangement joins TRBV19 to TRBJ1-2; D remains unclear. The CDR3 contains 12 residues. Per the germline V gene, CDR1 is LNHDA and CDR2 is SQIVND (reference sequence). Between the trimmed V and J ends, which lost 8 bases and 6 bases, there was a span of 13 bases. The CDR3 sequence: CASSWSSHGYTF. The DNA of the CDR3 is TGTGCCAGTTCGTGGTCCTCTCATGGCTACACCTTC.

The gene calls are TRBV25-1 and TRBJ2-5; the D gene could be TRBD1 or TRBD2 (5 bases each). The CDR3 loop spans 15 amino acids. The germline V gene has CDR1 MGHDK and CDR2 SYGVNS. V was cut by 2 bases and J by 3 bases, with 13 bases left in between. CDR3 amino acids: CASSEGIMGEETQYF. The CDR3 nucleotides are TGTGCCAGCAGTGAAGGAATCATGGGGGAAGAGACCCAGTACTTC.

This clone was recorded once. The gene calls are TRBV11-2 and TRBJ1-3; D possibly corresponds to TRBD1 (5 bases). Germline-derived CDR1 and CDR2 are SGHAT and FQNNGV. CDR3 length: 14 residues. Trimming cost V 6 bases and J 2 bases, with 11 bases left between them. CDR3 nucleotide sequence: TGTGCCAGCAGTTGGGGCAGTACTGGAAACACCATATATTTT. Translated: CASSWGSTGNTIYF. The variable domain in full, completed from reference TRBV11-2 and TRBJ1-3, reads EAGVAQSPRYKIIEKRQSVAFWCNPISGHATLYWYQQILGQGPKLLIQFQNNGVVDDSQLPKDRFSAERLKGVDSTLKIQPAKLEDSAVYLCASSWGSTGNTIYFGEGSWLTVV.

The chain employs TRBV19 and TRBJ1-2; D is unresolved. This CDR3 comprises 12 residues. V was cut by 9 bases and J by 2 bases, with 10 bases left in between. CDR1 LNHDA and CDR2 SQIVND come from the germline V gene (reference sequence). The CDR3 coding sequence is TGTGCCAGCAGAGACAAGAACTATGGCTACACCTTC. Protein sequence: CASRDKNYGYTF.